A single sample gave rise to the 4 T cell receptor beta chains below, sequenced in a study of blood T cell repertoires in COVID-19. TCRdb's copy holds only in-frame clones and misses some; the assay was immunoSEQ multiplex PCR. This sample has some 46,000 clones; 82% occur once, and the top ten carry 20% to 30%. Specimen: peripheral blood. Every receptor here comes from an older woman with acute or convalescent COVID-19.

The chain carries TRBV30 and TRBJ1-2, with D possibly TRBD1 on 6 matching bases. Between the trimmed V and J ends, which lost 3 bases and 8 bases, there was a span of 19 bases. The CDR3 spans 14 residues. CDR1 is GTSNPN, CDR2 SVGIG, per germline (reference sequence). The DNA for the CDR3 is TGTGCCTGGAGCGGAACCACAGGGTTCGCGGGCTACACCTTC. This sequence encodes CAWSGTTGFAGYTF.

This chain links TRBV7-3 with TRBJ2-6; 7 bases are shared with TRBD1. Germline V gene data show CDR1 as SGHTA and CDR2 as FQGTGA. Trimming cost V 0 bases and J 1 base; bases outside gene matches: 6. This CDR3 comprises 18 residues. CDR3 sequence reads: CASSLTGTAFSGANVLTF. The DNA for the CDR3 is TGTGCCAGCAGCTTAACAGGGACAGCCTTTTCTGGGGCCAACGTCCTGACTTTC. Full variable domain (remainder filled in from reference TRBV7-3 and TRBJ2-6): GAGVSQTPSNKVTEKGKYVELRCDPISGHTALYWYRQSLGQGPEFLIYFQGTGAADDSGLPNDRFFAVRPEGSVSTLKIQRTERGDSAVYLCASSLTGTAFSGANVLTFGAGSRLTVL.

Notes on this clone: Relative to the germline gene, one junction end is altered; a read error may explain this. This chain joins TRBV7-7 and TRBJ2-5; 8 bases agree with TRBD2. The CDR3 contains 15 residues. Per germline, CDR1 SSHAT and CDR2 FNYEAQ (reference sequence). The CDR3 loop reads CASSPGGGPFETQYF. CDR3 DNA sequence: TGTGCTAGCAGCCCAGGCGGGGGGCCATTCGAGACCCAGTACTTC.

The CDR3 nucleotides read TGCAGCGTTGAGTTTGAACGAGAAGAGACCCAGTACTTC. It codes for CSVEFEREETQYF. V usage is TRBV29-1 and J usage is TRBJ2-5; no clear D gene. Between the trimmed V and J ends, which lost 3 bases and 3 bases, there was a span of 11 bases. The CDR3 contains 13 residues. CDR1 is SQVTM, CDR2 ANQGSEA, per germline. Together with reference TRBV29-1 and TRBJ2-5, the CDR3 gives the full variable domain: SAVISQKPSRDICQRGTSLTIQCQVDSQVTMMFWYRQQPGQSLTLIATANQGSEATYESGFVIDKFPISRPNLTFSTLTVSNMSPEDSSIYLCSVEFEREETQYFGPGTRLLVL.